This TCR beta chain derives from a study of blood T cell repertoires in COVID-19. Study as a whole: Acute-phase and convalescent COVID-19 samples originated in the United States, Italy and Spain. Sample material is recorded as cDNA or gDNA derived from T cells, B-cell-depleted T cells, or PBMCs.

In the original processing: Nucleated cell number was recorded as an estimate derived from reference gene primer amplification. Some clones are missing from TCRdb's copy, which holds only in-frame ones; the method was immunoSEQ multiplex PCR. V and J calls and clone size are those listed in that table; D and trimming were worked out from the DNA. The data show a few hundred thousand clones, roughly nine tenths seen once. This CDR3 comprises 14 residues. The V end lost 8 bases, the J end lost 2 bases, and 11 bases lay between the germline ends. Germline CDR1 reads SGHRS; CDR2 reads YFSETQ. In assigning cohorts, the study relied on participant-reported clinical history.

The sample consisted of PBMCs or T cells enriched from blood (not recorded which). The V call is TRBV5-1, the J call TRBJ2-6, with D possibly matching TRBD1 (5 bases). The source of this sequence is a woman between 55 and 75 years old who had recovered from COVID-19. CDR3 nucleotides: TGCGCCAGTAGAGTAGGGGCTGGGGCCAACGTCCTGACTTTC. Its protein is CASRVGAGANVLTF.